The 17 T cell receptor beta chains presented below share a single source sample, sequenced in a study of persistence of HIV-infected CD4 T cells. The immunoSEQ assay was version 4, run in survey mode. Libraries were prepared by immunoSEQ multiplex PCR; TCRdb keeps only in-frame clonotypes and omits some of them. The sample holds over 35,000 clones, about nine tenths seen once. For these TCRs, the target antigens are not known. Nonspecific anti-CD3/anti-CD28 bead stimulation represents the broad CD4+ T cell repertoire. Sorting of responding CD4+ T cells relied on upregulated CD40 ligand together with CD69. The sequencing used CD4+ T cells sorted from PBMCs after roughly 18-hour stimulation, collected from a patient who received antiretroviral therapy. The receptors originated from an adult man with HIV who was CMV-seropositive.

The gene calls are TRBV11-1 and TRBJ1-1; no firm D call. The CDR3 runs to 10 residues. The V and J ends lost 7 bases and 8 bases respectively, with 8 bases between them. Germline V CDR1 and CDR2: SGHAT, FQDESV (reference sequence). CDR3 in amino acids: CASISKEAFF. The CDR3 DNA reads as TGTGCCAGCATTAGCAAAGAAGCTTTCTTT.

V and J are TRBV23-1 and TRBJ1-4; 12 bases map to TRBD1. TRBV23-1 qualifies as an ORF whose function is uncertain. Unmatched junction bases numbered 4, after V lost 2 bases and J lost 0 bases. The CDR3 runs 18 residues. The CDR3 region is CASSQLWDRGPTNEKLFF. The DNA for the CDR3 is TGCGCCAGCAGTCAACTCTGGGACAGGGGGCCAACTAATGAAAAACTGTTTTTT.

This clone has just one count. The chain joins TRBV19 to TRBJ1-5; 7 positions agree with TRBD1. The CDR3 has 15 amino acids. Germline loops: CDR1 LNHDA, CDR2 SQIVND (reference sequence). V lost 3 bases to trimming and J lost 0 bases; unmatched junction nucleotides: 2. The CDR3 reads CASSIGQVSNQPQHF. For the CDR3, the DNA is TGTGCCAGTAGTATTGGACAGGTTAGCAATCAGCCCCAGCATTTT.

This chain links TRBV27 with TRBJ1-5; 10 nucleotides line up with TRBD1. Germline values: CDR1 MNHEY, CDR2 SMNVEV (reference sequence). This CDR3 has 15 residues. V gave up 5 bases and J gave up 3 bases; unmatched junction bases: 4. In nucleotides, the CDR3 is TGTGCCAGCAGTGTCGGGACAGGGGCCAATCAGCCCCAGCATTTT. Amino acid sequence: CASSVGTGANQPQHF.

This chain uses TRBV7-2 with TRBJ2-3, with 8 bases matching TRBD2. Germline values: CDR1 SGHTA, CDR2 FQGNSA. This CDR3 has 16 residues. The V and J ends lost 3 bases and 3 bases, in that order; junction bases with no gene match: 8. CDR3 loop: CASSFGGGPGTDTQYF. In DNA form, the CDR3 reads TGTGCCAGCAGCTTCGGCGGGGGGCCCGGGACAGATACGCAGTATTTT. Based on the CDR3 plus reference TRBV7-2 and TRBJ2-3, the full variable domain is GAGVSQSPSNKVTEKGKDVELRCDPISGHTALYWYRQSLGQGLEFLIYFQGNSAPDKSGLPSDRFSAERTGGSVSTLTIQRTQQEDSAVYLCASSFGGGPGTDTQYFGPGTRLTVL.

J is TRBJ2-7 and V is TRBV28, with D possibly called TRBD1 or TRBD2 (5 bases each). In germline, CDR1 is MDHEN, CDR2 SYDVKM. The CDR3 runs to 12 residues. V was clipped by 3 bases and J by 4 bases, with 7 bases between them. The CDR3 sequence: CASSFWGYEQYF. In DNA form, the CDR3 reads TGTGCCAGCAGTTTTTGGGGGTACGAGCAGTACTTC.

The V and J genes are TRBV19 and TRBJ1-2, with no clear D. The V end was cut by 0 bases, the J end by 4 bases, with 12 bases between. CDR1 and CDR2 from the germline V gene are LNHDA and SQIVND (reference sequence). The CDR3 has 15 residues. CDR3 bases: TGTGCCAGTAGTATAGACTTGACGGAGTCCTATGGCTACACCTTC. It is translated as CASSIDLTESYGYTF.

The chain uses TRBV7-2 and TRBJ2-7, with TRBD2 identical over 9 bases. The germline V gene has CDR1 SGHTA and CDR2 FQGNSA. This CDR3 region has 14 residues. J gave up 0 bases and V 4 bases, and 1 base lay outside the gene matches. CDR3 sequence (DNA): TGTGCCAGCAGCTGGACTAGCGTCTCCTACGAGCAGTACTTC. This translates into CASSWTSVSYEQYF.

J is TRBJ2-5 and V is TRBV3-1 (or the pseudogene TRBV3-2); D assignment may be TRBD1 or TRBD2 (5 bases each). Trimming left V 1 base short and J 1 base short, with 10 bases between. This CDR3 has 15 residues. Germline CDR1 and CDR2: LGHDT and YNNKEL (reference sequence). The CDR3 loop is CASSQGRGAQETQYF. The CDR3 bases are TGTGCCAGCAGCCAAGGTCGAGGGGCCCAAGAGACCCAGTACTTC.

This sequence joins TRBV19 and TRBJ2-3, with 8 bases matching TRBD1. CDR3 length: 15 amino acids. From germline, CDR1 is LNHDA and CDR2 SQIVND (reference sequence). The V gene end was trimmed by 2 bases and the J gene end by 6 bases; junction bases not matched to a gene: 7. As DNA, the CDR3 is TGTGCCAGTAGTATACGACAGGGGTTTTCGGATACGCAGTATTTT. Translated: CASSIRQGFSDTQYF.

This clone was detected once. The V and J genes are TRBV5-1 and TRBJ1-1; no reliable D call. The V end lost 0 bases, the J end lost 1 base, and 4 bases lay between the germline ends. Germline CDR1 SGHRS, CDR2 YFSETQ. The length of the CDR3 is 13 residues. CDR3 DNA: TGCGCCAGCAGCTTGGGAGGGAACACTGAAGCTTTCTTT. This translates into CASSLGGNTEAFF.

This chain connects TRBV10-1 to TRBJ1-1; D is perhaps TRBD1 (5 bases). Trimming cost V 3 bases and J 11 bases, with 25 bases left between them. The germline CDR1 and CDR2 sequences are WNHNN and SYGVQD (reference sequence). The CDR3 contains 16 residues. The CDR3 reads CASSEQPFGTPEGAFF. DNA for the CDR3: TGCGCCAGCAGTGAACAGCCTTTCGGGACTCCCGAGGGGGCTTTCTTT.

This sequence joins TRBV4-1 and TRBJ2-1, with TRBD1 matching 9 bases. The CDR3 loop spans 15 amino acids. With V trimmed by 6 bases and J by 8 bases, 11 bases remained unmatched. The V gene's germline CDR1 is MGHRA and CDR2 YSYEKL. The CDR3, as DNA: TGCGCCAGCAGAACGGTTGGACAGGGGCGCGATGAGCAGTTCTTC. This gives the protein CASRTVGQGRDEQFF.

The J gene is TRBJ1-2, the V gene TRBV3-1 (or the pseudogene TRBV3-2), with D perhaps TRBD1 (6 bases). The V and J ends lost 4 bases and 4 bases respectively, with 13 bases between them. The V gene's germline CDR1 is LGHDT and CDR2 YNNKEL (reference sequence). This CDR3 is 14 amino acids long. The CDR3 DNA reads TGTGCCAGCAGCCCCCAGGACAGTCTCTATGGCTACACCTTC. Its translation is CASSPQDSLYGYTF.

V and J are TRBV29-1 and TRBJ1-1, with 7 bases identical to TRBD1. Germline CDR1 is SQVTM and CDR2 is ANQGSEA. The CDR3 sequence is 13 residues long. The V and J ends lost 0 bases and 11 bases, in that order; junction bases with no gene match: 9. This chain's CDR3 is CSVEDPKGARAFF. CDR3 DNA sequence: TGCAGCGTTGAAGATCCGAAGGGGGCGAGGGCTTTCTTT.

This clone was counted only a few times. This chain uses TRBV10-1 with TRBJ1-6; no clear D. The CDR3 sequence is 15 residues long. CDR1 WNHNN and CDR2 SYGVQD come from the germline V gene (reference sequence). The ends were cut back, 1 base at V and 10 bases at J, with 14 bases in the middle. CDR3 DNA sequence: TGCGCCAGCAGTGAGTTAAAGGGAGACAAATCACCCCTCCACTTT. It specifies CASSELKGDKSPLHF.

This CDR3 is CASSSGGIADTQYF. CDR3 sequence (DNA): TGTGCCAGCAGCTCAGGGGGCATTGCAGATACGCAGTATTTT. The V and J genes are TRBV5-4 and TRBJ2-3; 8 bases map to TRBD1. Trimming at V came to 3 bases and at J to 4 bases, leaving 4 bases not matched to a gene. This CDR3 region has 14 residues. Germline CDR1 SGHNT, CDR2 YYREEE (reference sequence).